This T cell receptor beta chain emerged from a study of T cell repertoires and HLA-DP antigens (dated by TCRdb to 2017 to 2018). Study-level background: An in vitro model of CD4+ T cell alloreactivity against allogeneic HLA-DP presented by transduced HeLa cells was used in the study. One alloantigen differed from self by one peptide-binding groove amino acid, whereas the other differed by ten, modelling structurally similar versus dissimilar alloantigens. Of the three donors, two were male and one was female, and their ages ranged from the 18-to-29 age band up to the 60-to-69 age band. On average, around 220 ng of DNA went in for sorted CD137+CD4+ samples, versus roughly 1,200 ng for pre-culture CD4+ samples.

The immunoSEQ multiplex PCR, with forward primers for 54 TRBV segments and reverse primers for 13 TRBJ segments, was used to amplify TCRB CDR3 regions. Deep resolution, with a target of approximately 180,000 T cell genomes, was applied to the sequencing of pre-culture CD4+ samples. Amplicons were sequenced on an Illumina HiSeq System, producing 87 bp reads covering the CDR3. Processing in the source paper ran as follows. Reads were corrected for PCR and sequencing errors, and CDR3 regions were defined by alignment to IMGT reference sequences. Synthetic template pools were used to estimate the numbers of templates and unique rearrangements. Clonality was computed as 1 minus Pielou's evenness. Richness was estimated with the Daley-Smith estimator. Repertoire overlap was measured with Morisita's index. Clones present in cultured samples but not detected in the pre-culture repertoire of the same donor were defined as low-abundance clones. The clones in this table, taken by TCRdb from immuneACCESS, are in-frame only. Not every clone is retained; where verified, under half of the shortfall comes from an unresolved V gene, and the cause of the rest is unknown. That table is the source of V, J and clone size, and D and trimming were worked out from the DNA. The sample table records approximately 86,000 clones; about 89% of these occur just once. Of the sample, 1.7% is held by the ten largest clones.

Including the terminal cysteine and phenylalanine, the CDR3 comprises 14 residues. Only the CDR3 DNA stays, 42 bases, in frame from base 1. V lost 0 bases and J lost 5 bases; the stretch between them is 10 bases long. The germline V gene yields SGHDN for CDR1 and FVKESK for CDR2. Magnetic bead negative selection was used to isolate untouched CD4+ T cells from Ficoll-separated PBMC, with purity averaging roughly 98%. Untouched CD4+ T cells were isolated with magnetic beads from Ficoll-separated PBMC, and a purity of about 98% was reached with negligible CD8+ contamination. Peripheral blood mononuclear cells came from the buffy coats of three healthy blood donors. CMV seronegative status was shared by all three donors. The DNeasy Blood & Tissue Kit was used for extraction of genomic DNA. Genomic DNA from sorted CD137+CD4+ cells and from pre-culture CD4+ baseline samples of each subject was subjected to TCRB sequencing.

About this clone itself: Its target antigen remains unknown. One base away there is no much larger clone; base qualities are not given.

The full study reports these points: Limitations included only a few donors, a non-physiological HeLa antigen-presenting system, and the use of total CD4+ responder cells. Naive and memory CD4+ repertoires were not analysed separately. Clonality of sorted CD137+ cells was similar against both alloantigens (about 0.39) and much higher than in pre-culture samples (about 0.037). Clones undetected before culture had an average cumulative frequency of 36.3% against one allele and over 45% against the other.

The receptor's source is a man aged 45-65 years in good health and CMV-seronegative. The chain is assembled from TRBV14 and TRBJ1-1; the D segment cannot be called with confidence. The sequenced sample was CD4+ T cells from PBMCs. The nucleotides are TGTGCCAGCAGCCAAGAATTAGGAGGGACTGAAGCTTTCTTT. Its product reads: CASSQELGGTEAFF.